The TCR beta chain under discussion was sequenced for a study of T cells expressing NK-cell markers. CDR1 is ENHRY, CDR2 SYGVKD, per germline. The CDR3 extends over 15 amino acids. Reanalyzing the 5' RACE reads, TCRdb keeps one entry per CDR3 protein, without DNA. This sample's table has about 260,000 distinct CDR3 sequences. Sequenced material: blood T cells: a sorted CD56 or NKG2C T cell subset, CD4+ or CD8+ T cells, or bulk PBMC T cells (not recorded which). The source is a man younger than 30 in good health. V and J are TRBV10-3 and TRBJ1-3. The CDR3 is CATAVQQVSGNTIYF.